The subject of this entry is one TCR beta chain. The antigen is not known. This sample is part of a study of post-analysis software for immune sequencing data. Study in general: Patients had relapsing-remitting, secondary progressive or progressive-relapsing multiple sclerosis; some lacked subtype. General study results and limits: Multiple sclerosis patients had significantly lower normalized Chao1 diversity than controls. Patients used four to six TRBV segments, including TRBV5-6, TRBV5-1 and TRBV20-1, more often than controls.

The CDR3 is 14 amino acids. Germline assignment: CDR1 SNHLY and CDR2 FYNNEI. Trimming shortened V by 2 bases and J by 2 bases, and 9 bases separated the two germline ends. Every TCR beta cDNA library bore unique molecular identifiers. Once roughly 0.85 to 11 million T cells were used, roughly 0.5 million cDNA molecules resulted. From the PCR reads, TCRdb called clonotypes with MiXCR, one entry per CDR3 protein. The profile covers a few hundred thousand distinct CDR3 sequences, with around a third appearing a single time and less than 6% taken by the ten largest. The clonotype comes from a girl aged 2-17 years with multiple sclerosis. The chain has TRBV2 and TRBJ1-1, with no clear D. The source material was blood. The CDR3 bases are TGTGCCAGCAGTGAATTGGGCCTCAACACTGAAGCTTTCTTT. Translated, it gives CASSELGLNTEAFF.